The clone carrying this T cell receptor beta chain appeared a few times. Its matching antigen is unknown. The study ran its PCR with 60 Vbeta and 13 Jbeta primers. Only in-frame clones appear in the TCRdb table, and some are missing; sequencing was by immunoSEQ multiplex PCR. The sample shows about 140,000 clones, roughly 80% of them seen only once. The entry originates in a study of cytomegalovirus exposure and HLA in healthy donors. On the study more broadly: Findings of an earlier analysis included 117 million unique TCR beta sequences from roughly 200 million T cells. General observations from the study: The authors excluded some V segments, including TRBV6-2 and TRBV6-3, as indistinguishable.

Germline V gene lookup returns CDR1 MGHDK and CDR2 SYGVNS. The CDR3 runs 16 residues. V lost 0 bases and J lost 4, with 13 bases in between. Sequencing was carried out using PBMCs. The clonotype originates from a man in his forties in good health and CMV-seronegative. The chain couples TRBV25-1 to TRBJ1-3; perhaps TRBD1 as D (5 bases). Written as DNA, the CDR3 is TGTGCCAGCAGTGAATATCCGTCAGGGTCCGGAAACACCATATATTTT. This codes for CASSEYPSGSGNTIYF.